Listed here are 10 T cell receptor beta chains from one sample, sequenced in a study of post-analysis software for immune sequencing data. Findings of the study overall: Relative to controls, patients had a few TRBV segments at higher frequency, with TRBV5-6, TRBV5-1 and TRBV20-1 among these.

The TCR beta cDNA libraries carried unique molecular identifiers. TCRdb fed the PCR reads into MiXCR, producing one record per CDR3 protein. The data contain roughly 430,000 distinct CDR3 sequences, approximately 39% of them seen just once; the ten biggest clones take up around 8%. These receptors' antigens are unknown. The sample consisted of blood. Source of these receptors: a girl aged 2-9 years with multiple sclerosis.

The chain recombines TRBV12-3 or TRBV12-4 with TRBJ1-1; D unclear. The CDR3 extends over 13 amino acids. Trimming pared 5 bases from V and 0 bases from J, leaving 7 bases between. The CDR3 here is CASSPQLNTEAFF. CDR3 DNA sequence: TGTGCCAGCAGTCCCCAGCTGAACACTGAAGCTTTCTTT.

The chain carries TRBV20-1 and TRBJ2-7, with no clear D. Trimming cost V 3 bases and J 6 bases, with 15 bases left between them. The CDR3 contains 13 residues. Germline V gene data show CDR1 as DFQATT and CDR2 as SNEGSKA (reference sequence). CDR3 amino acids: CSASSPVAREQYF. CDR3 coding DNA: TGCAGTGCTAGCTCTCCCGTTGCCCGCGAGCAGTACTTC.

This clonotype was found a few times. CDR3 nucleotide sequence: TGTGCCAGCAGTGAGGGACTAGCGGATGTAGGGGAGCAGTTCTTC. Its translation: CASSEGLADVGEQFF. V usage is TRBV6-1 and J usage is TRBJ2-1; 11 bases align to TRBD2. V gave up 3 bases and J gave up 10 bases; unmatched junction bases: 8. The germline gives CDR1 MNHNS, CDR2 SASEGT. This CDR3 spans 15 amino acids.

This clonotype was observed a handful of times. This chain joins TRBV12-3 or TRBV12-4 and TRBJ2-1; TRBD2 matches at 8 bases. CDR3 length: 15 amino acids. J gave up 13 bases and V 3 bases, and 14 bases lay outside the gene matches. CDR3 loop: CASSLSAASGSGQFF. The CDR3 bases are TGTGCCAGCAGTTTGTCAGCGGCCAGCGGGAGTGGTCAGTTCTTC.

This rearrangement joins TRBV27 to TRBJ2-1, with 9 bases matching TRBD1. Germline V CDR1 and CDR2: MNHEY, SMNVEV (reference sequence). With 1 base clipped from V and 9 bases from J, the junction kept 13 bases outside the gene matches. The CDR3 has 17 amino acids. The CDR3 sequence is CASSLWRQGVHRGEQFF. Here the CDR3 DNA reads TGTGCCAGCAGTTTATGGAGACAGGGGGTCCACCGGGGTGAGCAGTTCTTC.

This rearrangement joins TRBV20-1 to TRBJ2-7, with TRBD1 matching 9 bases. V lost 2 bases to trimming and J lost 2 bases; unmatched junction nucleotides: 4. The CDR3 extends over 14 amino acids. From germline, CDR1 is DFQATT and CDR2 SNEGSKA (reference sequence). This chain's CDR3 is CSARTGQGAYEQYF. DNA for the CDR3: TGCAGTGCTAGAACGGGACAGGGAGCCTACGAGCAGTACTTC.

V is TRBV20-1 and J is TRBJ2-7; D is unclear. Germline lookup yields CDR1 DFQATT and CDR2 SNEGSKA (reference sequence). The V and J ends lost 6 bases and 4 bases respectively, with 13 bases between them. This CDR3 contains 12 residues. The CDR3 here is CSALPQTYEQYF. The CDR3 DNA is TGCAGTGCCCTTCCGCAGACTTACGAGCAGTACTTC.

The chain couples TRBV3-1 to TRBJ1-6; D uncertain. The germline V and J ends were trimmed by 1 base and 0 bases, with 10 bases remaining between them. Germline CDR1 reads LGHDT; CDR2 reads YNNKEL (reference sequence). The CDR3 extends over 17 amino acids. The chain's CDR3 is CASSQGSLSSYNSPLHF. DNA for the CDR3: TGTGCCAGCAGCCAAGGCAGTCTGAGCTCCTATAATTCACCCCTCCACTTT.

The rearrangement uses TRBV7-6 and TRBJ2-3, with D possibly matching TRBD2 (5 bases). The V gene's germline CDR1 is SGHVS and CDR2 FNYEAQ. The CDR3 loop spans 13 amino acids. V lost 6 bases to trimming and J lost 7 bases, with 14 bases between them. CDR3 loop: CASSSEPTNTQYF. CDR3 DNA sequence: TGTGCCAGCAGTAGCGAGCCTACAAATACGCAGTATTTT.

This clonotype was counted a few times. The chain has TRBV6-2 or TRBV6-3 and TRBJ2-7; 8 nucleotides match TRBD1. The germline gives CDR1 MNHEY, CDR2 SVGEGT. The CDR3 is made up of 15 amino acids. V dropped 4 bases and J dropped 2; count of bases not matched to a gene: 7. As DNA, the CDR3 is TGTGCCAGCAGTTCCACCGACAGGGGTACCTACGAGCAGTACTTC. This gives the protein CASSSTDRGTYEQYF.